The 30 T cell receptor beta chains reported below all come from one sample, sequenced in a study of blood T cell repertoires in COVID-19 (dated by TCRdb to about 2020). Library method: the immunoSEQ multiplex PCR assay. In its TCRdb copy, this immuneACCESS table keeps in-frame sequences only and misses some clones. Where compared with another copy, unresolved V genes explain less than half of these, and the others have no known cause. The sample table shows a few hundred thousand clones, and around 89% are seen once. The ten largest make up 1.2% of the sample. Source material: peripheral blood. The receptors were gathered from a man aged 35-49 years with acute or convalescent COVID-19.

The chain's CDR3 is CASSSVRGAGEQYF. CDR3 coding DNA: TGTGCCAGCAGCTCGGTGCGGGGGGCGGGCGAGCAGTACTTC. The chain employs TRBV5-6 and TRBJ2-7, with 8 bases identical to TRBD2. The CDR3 totals 14 residues. The ends lost 3 bases at V and 6 bases at J; junction bases unmatched: 8. Germline V CDR1 and CDR2: SGHDT, YYEEEE.

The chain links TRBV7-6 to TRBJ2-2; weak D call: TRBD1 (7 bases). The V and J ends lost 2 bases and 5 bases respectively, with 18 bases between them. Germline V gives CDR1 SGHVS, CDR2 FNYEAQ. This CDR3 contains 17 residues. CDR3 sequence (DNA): TGTGCCAGCAGCTTAACAACGACAGGGACTTATACCGGGGAGCTGTTTTTT. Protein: CASSLTTTGTYTGELFF.

The CDR3 bases are TGCGCCAGCAGCTTCCAACCCGGGACAGGGGTTACTGAAGCTTTCTTT. As protein: CASSFQPGTGVTEAFF. The chain joins TRBV5-1 to TRBJ1-1, with 10 bases that match TRBD1. After removal of 2 bases from V and 5 bases from J, the junction contained 9 bases not matched to a gene. The CDR3 sequence is 16 residues long. Germline CDR1 SGHRS, CDR2 YFSETQ.

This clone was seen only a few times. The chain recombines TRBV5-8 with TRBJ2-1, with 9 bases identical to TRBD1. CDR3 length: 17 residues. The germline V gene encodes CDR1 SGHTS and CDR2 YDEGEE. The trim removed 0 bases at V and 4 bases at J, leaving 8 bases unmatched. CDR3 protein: CASSLVRDRGYYNEQFF. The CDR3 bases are TGTGCCAGCAGCTTGGTGCGCGACAGGGGGTATTACAATGAGCAGTTCTTC.

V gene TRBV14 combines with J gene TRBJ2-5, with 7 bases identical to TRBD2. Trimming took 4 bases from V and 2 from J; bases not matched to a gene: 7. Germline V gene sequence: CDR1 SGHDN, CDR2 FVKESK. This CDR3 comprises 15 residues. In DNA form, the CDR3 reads TGTGCCAGCAGCCCCGAGGGGAGGGAGCAAGAGACCCAGTACTTC. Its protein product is CASSPEGREQETQYF.

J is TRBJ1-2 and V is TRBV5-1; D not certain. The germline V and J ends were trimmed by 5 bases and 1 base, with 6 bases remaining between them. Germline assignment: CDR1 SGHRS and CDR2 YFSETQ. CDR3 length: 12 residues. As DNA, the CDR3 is TGCGCCAGCAGGGCGGATAACTATGGCTACACCTTC. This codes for CASRADNYGYTF.

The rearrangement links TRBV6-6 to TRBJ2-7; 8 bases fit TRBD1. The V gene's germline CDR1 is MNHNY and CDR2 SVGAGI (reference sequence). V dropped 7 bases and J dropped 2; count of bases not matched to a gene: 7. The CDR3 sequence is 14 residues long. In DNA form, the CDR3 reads TGTGCCAGCAATCACTTGGACAGGGCCTACGAGCAGTACTTC. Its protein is CASNHLDRAYEQYF.

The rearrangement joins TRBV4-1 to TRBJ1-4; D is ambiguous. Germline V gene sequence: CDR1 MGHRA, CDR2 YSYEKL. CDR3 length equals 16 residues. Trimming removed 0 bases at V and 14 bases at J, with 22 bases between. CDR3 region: CASSQDLGGTRKWLFF. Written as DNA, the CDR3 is TGCGCCAGCAGCCAAGATCTAGGCGGTACAAGGAAGTGGCTGTTTTTT.

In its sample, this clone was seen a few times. CDR3 region: CASSQDAAVGYEQYF. DNA for the CDR3: TGTGCCAGCAGCCAAGACGCAGCGGTGGGCTACGAGCAGTACTTC. The rearrangement joins TRBV3-1 (or the pseudogene TRBV3-2) to TRBJ2-7, with a weak D call TRBD2 (5 bases). The CDR3 is 15 amino acids. Trimming took 0 bases from V and 3 from J, leaving 12 bases between them. Germline V gives CDR1 LGHDT, CDR2 YNNKEL (reference sequence).

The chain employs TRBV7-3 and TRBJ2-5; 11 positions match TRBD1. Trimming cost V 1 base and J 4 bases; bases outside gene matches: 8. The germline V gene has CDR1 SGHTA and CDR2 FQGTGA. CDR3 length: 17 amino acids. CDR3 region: CASSLSRPGTGGETQYF. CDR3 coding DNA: TGTGCCAGCAGCTTAAGTCGGCCCGGGACAGGGGGAGAGACCCAGTACTTC.

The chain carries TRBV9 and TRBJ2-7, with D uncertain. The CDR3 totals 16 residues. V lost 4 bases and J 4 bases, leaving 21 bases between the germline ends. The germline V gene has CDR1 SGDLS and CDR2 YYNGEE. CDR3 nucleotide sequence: TGTGCCAGCAGCCCTAACGCCAACTATCAGCTTTACGAGCAGTACTTC. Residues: CASSPNANYQLYEQYF.

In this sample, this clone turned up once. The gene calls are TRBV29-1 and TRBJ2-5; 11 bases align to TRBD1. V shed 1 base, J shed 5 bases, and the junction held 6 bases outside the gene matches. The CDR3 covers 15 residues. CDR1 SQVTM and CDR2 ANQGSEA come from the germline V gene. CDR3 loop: CSVEAGTGGIETQYF. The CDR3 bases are TGCAGCGTTGAAGCAGGGACAGGGGGTATTGAGACCCAGTACTTC.

In nucleotides, the CDR3 is TGCGCCAGCAGCCAAGATCAGACAGTGAACACTGAAGCTTTCTTT. Its translation is CASSQDQTVNTEAFF. The V and J genes are TRBV4-1 and TRBJ1-1; a possible D gene is TRBD1 (5 bases). The CDR3 is made up of 15 amino acids. V was pared by 0 bases and J by 0 bases, with 8 bases between. The germline V gene encodes CDR1 MGHRA and CDR2 YSYEKL.

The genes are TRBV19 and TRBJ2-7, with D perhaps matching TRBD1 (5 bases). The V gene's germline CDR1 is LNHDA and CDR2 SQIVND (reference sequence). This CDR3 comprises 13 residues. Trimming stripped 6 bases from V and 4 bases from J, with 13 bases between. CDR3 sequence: CASREHGQYEQYF. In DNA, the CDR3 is TGTGCCAGTAGGGAGCACGGACAATACGAGCAGTACTTC. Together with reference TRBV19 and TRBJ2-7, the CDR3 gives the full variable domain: DGGITQSPKYLFRKEGQNVTLSCEQNLNHDAMYWYRQDPGQGLRLIYYSQIVNDFQKGDIAEGYSVSREKKESFPLTVTSAQKNPTAFYLCASREHGQYEQYFGPGTRLTVT.

The CDR3 sequence is CASSVATGNSPLHF. The CDR3, as DNA: TGTGCCAGCAGCGTAGCTACGGGGAATTCACCCCTCCACTTT. This chain connects TRBV9 to TRBJ1-6; D is unresolved. This CDR3 comprises 14 residues. Trimming pared 0 bases from V and 7 bases from J, leaving 8 bases between. Germline assignment: CDR1 SGDLS and CDR2 YYNGEE.

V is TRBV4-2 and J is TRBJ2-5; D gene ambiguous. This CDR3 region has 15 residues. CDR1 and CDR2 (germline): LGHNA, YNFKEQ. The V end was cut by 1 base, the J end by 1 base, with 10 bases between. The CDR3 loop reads CASSQGYGLQETQYF. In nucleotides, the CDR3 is TGTGCCAGCAGCCAAGGGTATGGGCTCCAAGAGACCCAGTACTTC.

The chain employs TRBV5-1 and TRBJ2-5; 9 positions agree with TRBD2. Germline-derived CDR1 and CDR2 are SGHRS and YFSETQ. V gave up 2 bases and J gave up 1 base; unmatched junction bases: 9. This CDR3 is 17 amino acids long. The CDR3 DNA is TGCGCCAGCAGCTTATATACCGGGACTAGCATCCAAGAGACCCAGTACTTC. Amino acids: CASSLYTGTSIQETQYF.

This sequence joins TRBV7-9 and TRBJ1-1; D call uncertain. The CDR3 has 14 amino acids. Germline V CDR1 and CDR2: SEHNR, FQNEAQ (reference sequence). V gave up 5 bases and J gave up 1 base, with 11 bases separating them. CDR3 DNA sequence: TGTGCCAGCAGCATATATGGGCCGAACACTGAAGCTTTCTTT. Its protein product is CASSIYGPNTEAFF.

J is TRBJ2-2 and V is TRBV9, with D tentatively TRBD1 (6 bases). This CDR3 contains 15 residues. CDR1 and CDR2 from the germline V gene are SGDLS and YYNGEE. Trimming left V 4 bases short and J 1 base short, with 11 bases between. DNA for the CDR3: TGTGCCAGCAGCCCCCAAGGGGGGAACACCGGGGAGCTGTTTTTT. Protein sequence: CASSPQGGNTGELFF.

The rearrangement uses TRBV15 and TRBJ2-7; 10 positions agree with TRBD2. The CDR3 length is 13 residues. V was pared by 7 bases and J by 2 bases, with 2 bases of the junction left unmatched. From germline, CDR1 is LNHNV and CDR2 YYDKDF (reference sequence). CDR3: CATKLAGAYEQYF. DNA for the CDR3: TGTGCCACCAAGCTAGCGGGAGCCTACGAGCAGTACTTC.

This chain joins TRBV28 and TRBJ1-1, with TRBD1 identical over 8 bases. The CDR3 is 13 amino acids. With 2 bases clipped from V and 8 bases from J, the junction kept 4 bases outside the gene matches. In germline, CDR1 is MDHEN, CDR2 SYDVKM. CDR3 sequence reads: CASSLQRQGEAFF. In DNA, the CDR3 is TGTGCCAGCAGTTTACAGAGACAGGGGGAAGCTTTCTTT.

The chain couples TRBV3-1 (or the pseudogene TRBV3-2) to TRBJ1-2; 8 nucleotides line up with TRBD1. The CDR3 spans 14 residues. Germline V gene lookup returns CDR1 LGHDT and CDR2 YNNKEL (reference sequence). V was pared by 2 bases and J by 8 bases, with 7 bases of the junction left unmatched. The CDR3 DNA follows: TGTGCCAGCAGCCAAATGGACAGGGAAGGGGGCTACACCTTC. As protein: CASSQMDREGGYTF.

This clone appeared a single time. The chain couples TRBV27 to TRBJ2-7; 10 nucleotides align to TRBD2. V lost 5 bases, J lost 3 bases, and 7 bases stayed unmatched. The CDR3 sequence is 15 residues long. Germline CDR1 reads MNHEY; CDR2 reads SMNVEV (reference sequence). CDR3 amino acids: CASSTWSSGGYEQYF. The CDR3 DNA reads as TGTGCCAGCAGTACCTGGTCTAGCGGGGGCTACGAGCAGTACTTC.

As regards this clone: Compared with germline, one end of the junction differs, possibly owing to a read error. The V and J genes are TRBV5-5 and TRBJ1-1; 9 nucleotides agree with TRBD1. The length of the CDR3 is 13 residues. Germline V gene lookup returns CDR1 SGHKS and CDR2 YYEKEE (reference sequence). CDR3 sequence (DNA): TGTGCCAGCAGCTTGGGGAGCGGGACAGGGAACTACTTT. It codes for CASSLGSGTGNYF.

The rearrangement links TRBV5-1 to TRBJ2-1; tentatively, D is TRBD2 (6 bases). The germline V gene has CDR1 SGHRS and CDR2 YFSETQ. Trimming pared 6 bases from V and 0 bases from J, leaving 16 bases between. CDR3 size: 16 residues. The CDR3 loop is CASTIYSGSSYNEQFF. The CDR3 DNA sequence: TGCGCCAGCACAATTTACAGCGGGTCCTCCTACAATGAGCAGTTCTTC.

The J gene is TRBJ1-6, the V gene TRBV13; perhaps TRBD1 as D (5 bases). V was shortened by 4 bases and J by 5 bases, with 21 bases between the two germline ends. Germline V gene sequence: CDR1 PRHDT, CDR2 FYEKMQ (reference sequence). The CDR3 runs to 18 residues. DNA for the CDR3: TGTGCCAGCAGCTCTCGATGGGGGGTCGGGACCCATAATTCACCCCTCCACTTT. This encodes CASSSRWGVGTHNSPLHF.

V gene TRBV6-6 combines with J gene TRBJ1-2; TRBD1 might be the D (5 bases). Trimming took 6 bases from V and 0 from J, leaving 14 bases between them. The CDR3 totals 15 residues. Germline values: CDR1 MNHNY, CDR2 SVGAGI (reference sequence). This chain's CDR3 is CASRVTVGANYGYTF. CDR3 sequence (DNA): TGTGCCAGCAGAGTTACTGTAGGGGCTAACTATGGCTACACCTTC.

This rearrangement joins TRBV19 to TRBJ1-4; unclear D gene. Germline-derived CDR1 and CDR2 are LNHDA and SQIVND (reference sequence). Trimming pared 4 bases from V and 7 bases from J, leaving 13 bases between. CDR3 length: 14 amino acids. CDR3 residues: CASSTSPRGEKLFF. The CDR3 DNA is TGTGCCAGTAGTACTAGCCCCCGGGGTGAAAAACTGTTTTTT.

In DNA form, the CDR3 reads TGTGCCAGCAGCCGATCTAGCGGGGGGGCGATTAGTGGAGAGCAGTACTTC. This translates into CASSRSSGGAISGEQYF. This chain uses TRBV3-1 (or the pseudogene TRBV3-2) with TRBJ2-7; 12 bases fit TRBD2. The germline V gene encodes CDR1 LGHDT and CDR2 YNNKEL (reference sequence). CDR3 size: 17 residues. Losses at the gene ends were 4 bases for V and 7 bases for J; bases not matched to a gene: 14.

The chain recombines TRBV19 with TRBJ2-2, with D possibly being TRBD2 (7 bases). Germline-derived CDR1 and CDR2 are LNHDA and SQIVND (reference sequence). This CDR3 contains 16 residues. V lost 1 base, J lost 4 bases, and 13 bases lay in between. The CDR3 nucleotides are TGTGCCAGTAGTATAGTGGCGGGGGCGGGCACCGGGGAGCTGTTTTTT. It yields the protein CASSIVAGAGTGELFF.